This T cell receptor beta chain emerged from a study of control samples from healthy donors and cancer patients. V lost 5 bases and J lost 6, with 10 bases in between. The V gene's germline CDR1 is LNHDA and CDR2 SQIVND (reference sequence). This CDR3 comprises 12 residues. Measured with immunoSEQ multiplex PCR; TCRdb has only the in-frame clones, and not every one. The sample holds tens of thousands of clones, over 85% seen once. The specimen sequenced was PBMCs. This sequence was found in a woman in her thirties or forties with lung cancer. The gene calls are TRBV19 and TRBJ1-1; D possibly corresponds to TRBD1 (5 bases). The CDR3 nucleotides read TGTGCCAGTAGTCCAGGGTTCCCTGAAGCTTTCTTT. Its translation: CASSPGFPEAFF.